The clone carrying this T cell receptor (beta chain) was detected ten times or more. Antigen: not known. Construction of the TCRbeta library involved unique molecular identifiers. From the PCR reads, TCRdb called clonotypes with MiXCR, one entry per CDR3 protein. Of about 98,000 distinct CDR3 sequences detected, roughly 6% appear once; the ten largest clones hold 5.5% to 6.5%. The sample is drawn from a study of T-cell reconstitution after alpha-beta-depleted transplantation in children. V gave up 0 bases and J gave up 3 bases; unmatched junction bases: 6. The CDR3 has 16 residues. CDR1 is MNHEY and CDR2 is SVGAGI in the germline V gene. Study-level points and caveats: Some patients showed high day-60 TCRbeta diversity, which derived from surviving recipient T cells and thymic progenitors. One year post-transplant, T-cell counts and diversity were largely derived from T cells produced anew.

The receptor was isolated from a female patient under 10 years old who had a stem cell transplant for Fanconi anemia, so the T cells may come from the graft donor. The chain joins TRBV6-5 to TRBJ2-5, with 8 bases that match TRBD1. The sample here was PBMCs, mostly from graft donor cells, taken 60 days after TCRalphabeta/CD19-depleted stem cell transplant. In nucleotides, the CDR3 is TGTGCCAGCAGTTACTCCCCGGACAGGGCCGAAGAGACCCAGTACTTC. Translation: CASSYSPDRAEETQYF.